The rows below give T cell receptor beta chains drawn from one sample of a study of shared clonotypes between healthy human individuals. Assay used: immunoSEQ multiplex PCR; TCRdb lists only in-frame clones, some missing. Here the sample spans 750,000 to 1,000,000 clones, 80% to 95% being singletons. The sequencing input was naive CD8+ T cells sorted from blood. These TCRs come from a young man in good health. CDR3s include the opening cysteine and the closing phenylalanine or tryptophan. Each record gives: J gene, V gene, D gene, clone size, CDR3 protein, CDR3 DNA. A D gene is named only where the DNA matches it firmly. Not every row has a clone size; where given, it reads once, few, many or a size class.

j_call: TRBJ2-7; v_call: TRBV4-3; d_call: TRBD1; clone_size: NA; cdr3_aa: CASSPSNRGGYEQYF; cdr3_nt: TGCGCCAGCAGCCCCTCAAACAGGGGCGGCTACGAGCAGTACTTC
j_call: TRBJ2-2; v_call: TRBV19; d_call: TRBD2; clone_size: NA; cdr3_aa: CASSQGLNTGELFF; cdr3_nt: TGTGCCAGTAGCCAGGGACTAAACACCGGGGAGCTGTTTTTT
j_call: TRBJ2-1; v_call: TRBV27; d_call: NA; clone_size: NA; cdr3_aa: CASSSQPFRYNEQFF; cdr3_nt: TGTGCCAGCAGTTCCCAACCTTTTCGCTACAATGAGCAGTTCTTC
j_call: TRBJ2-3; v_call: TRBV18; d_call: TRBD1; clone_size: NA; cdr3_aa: CASSQPGQGLDTQYF; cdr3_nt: TGTGCCAGCTCACAACCGGGACAGGGGTTAGATACGCAGTATTTT
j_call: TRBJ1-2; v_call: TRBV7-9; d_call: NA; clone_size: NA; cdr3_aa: CASSRIRGGQNYGYTF; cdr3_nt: TGTGCCAGCAGCCGAATTAGAGGGGGGCAAAACTATGGCTACACCTTC
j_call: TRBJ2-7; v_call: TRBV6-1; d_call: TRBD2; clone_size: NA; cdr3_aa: CASSGTGTKAYEQYF; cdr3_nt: TGTGCCAGCAGTGGAACCGGGACTAAAGCCTACGAGCAGTACTTC
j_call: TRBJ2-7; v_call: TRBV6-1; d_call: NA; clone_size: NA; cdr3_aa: CASSEAWGEQYF; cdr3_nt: TGTGCCAGCAGTGAAGCTTGGGGCGAGCAGTACTTC
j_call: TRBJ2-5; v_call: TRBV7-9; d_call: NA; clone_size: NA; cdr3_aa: CASSLGGRETQYF; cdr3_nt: TGTGCCAGCAGCTTAGGTGGGAGAGAGACCCAGTACTTC
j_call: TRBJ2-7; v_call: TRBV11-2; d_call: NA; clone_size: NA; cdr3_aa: CASSLAPLYEQYF; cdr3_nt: TGTGCCAGCAGCTTAGCCCCCCTCTACGAGCAGTACTTC
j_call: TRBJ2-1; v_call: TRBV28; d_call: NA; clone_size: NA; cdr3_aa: CASSFGPLANEQFF; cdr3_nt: TGTGCCAGCAGTTTTGGACCCCTGGCCAATGAGCAGTTCTTC
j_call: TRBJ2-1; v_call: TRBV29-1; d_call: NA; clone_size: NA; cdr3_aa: CSVDSPDGYNEQFF; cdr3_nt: TGCAGCGTTGATTCCCCGGACGGATACAATGAGCAGTTCTTC
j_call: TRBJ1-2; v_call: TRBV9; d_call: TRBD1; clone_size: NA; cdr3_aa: CASSGAPDTGGFVYGYTF; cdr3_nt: TGTGCCAGCAGCGGAGCCCCCGACACAGGGGGGTTCGTCTATGGCTACACCTTC
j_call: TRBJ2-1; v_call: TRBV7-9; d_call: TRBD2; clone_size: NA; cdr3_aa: CASSPPGGRYNEQFF; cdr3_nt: TGTGCCAGCAGCCCCCCGGGAGGGAGATACAATGAGCAGTTCTTC
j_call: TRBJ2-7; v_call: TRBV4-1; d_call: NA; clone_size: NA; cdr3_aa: CASSQVGVVEQYF; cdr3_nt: TGCGCCAGCAGCCAAGTGGGCGTCGTCGAGCAGTACTTC
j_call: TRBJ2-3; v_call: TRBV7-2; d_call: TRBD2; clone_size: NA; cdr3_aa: CASSGGTSGADTQYF; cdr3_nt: TGTGCCAGCAGCGGGGGGACTAGCGGTGCAGATACGCAGTATTTT
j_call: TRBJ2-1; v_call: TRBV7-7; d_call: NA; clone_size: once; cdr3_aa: CASSLAGGRDSYNEQFF; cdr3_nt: TGTGCTAGCAGCTTAGCAGGGGGGAGGGACTCCTACAATGAGCAGTTCTTC
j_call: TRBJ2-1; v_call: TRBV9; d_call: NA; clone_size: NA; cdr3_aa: CASSRETSYNEQFF; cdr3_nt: TGTGCCAGCAGCCGGGAAACCTCATACAATGAGCAGTTCTTC
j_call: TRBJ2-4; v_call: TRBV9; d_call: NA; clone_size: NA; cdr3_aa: CASSVDGLAKNIQYF; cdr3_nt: TGTGCCAGCAGCGTAGACGGGCTAGCCAAAAACATTCAGTACTTC
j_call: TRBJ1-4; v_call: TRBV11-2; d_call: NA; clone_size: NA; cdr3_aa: CASSLWGQEKLFF; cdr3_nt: TGTGCCAGCAGCTTATGGGGGCAGGAAAAACTGTTTTTT
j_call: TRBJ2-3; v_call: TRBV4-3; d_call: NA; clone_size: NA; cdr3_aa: CASSQDRGPDTQYF; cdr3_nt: TGCGCCAGCAGCCAGGACCGGGGCCCAGATACGCAGTATTTT
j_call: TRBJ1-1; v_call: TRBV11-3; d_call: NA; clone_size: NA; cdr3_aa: CASSLGENTEAFF; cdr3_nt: TGTGCCAGCAGCTTAGGAGAGAACACTGAAGCTTTCTTT
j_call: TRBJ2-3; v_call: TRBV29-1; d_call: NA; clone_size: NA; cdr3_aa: CSVDTDTQYF; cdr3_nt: TGCAGCGTTGACACTGATACGCAGTATTTT
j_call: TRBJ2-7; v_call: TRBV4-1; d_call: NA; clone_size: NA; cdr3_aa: CASSQGSTYEQYF; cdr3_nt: TGCGCCAGCAGCCAAGGCAGCACCTACGAGCAGTACTTC
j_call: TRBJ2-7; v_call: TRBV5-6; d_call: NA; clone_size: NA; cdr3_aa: CASSFGLEQYF; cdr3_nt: TGTGCCAGCAGCTTTGGACTTGAGCAGTACTTC
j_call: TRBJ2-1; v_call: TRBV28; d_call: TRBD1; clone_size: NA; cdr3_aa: CAIRDRVYNEQFF; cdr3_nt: TGTGCCATCCGGGACAGGGTGTACAATGAGCAGTTCTTC
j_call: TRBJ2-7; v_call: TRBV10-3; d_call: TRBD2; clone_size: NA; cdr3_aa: CAISDVGSGRASEQYF; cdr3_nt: TGTGCCATCAGTGATGTCGGGAGCGGGAGGGCTTCCGAGCAGTACTTC
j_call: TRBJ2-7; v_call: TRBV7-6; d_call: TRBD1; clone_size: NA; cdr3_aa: CASSLGTGVDEQYF; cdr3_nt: TGTGCCAGCAGCTTAGGGACAGGGGTAGACGAGCAGTACTTC
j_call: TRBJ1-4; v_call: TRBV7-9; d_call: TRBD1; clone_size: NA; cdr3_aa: CASSTSGQLNEKLFF; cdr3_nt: TGTGCCAGCAGTACCTCGGGACAGCTTAATGAAAAACTGTTTTTT
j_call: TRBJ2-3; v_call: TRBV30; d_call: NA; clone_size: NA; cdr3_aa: CASNLRTGTDTQYF; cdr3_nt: TGTGCCTCGAACTTACGGACCGGCACAGATACGCAGTATTTT
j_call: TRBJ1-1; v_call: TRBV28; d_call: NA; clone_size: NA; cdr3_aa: CASSLYQGSVSNTEAFF; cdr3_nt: TGTGCCAGCAGTTTATATCAGGGGTCGGTTTCGAACACTGAAGCTTTCTTT
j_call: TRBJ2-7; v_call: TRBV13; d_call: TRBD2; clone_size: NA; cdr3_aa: CASSLSGRSNYEQYF; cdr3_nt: TGTGCCAGCAGCCTTAGCGGGAGATCGAACTACGAGCAGTACTTC
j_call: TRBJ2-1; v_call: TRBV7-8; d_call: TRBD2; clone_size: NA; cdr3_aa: CASSSLAGLDNEQFF; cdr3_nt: TGTGCCAGCAGCTCCTTAGCGGGATTGGACAATGAGCAGTTCTTC
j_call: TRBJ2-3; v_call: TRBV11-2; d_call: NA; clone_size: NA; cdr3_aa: CASSPPTRRTDTQYF; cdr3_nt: TGTGCCAGCAGCCCGCCGACTAGGCGCACAGATACGCAGTATTTT
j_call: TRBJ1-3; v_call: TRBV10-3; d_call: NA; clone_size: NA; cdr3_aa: CAISEEGSSGNTIYF; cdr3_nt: TGTGCCATCAGTGAGGAGGGGAGCTCTGGAAACACCATATATTTT
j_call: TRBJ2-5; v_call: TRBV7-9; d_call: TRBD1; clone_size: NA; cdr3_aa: CASSHGTDQYF; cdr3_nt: TGTGCCAGCAGTCATGGGACAGATCAGTACTTC
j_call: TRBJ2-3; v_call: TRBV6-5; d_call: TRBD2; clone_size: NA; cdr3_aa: CASSYGTSDHTQYF; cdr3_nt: TGTGCCAGCAGTTACGGGACTAGCGATCATACGCAGTATTTT
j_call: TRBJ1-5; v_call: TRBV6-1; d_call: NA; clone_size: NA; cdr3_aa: CASSEWPTGSSNQPQHF; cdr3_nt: TGTGCCAGCAGTGAATGGCCGACGGGTAGTAGCAATCAGCCCCAGCATTTT
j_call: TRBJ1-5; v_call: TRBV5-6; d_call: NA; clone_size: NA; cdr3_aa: CASSLRGHLNQPQHF; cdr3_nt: TGTGCCAGCAGCTTGCGAGGACATTTGAATCAGCCCCAGCATTTT
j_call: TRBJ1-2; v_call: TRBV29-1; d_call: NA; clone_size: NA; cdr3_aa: CSVELVAGLRDGYTF; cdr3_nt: TGCAGCGTTGAATTGGTGGCAGGACTTCGAGATGGCTACACCTTC
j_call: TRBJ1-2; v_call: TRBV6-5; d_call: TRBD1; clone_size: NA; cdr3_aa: CASSLLGQGADGYTF; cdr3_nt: TGTGCCAGCAGTTTACTGGGGCAGGGGGCGGATGGCTACACCTTC
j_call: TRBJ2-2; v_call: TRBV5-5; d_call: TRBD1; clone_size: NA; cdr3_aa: CASSRDSGGYGTGELFF; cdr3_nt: TGTGCCAGCAGCAGAGATTCAGGGGGATATGGCACCGGGGAGCTGTTTTTT
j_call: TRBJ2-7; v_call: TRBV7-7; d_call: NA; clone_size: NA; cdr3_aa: CASSLDLGSYEQYF; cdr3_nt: TGTGCCAGCAGCTTAGATCTAGGATCCTACGAGCAGTACTTC
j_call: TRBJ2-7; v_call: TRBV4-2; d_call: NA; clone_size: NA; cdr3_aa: CASREDTTYEQYF; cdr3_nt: TGTGCCAGCAGGGAAGACACGACCTACGAGCAGTACTTC
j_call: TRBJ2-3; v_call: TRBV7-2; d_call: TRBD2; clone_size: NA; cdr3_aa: CASSELAGARGADTQYF; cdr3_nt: TGTGCCAGCAGCGAACTAGCGGGGGCAAGAGGAGCAGATACGCAGTATTTT
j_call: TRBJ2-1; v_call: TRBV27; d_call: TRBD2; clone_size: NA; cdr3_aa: CASSLSGLDFVF; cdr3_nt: TGTGCCAGCAGTTTATCGGGACTAGACTTTGTCTTC
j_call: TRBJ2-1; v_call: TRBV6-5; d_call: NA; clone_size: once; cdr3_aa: CASSYSPHYNEQFF; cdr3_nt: TGTGCCAGCAGTTACTCGCCACACTATAATGAGCAGTTCTTC
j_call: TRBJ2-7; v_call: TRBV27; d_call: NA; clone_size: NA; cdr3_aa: CASSFLPPTGIPYEQYF; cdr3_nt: TGTGCCAGCAGTTTCCTACCTCCGACAGGAATCCCCTACGAGCAGTACTTC
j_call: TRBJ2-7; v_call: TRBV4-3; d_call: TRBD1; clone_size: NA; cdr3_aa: CASSPAREIRDRGYLLSYEQYF; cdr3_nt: TGCGCCAGCAGCCCGGCAAGAGAGATCCGGGACAGGGGCTACCTCCTCTCCTACGAGCAGTACTTC
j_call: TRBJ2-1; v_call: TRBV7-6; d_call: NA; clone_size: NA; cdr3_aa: CASSLLEYLFGNSFDYNEQFF; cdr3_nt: TGTGCCAGCAGCTTATTGGAATATCTCTTTGGGAACTCATTCGACTACAATGAGCAGTTCTTC
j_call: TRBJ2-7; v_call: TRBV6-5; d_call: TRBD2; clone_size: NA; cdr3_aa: CASSYEGGPFGYEQYF; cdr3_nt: TGTGCCAGCAGTTACGAGGGAGGGCCGTTCGGCTACGAGCAGTACTTC
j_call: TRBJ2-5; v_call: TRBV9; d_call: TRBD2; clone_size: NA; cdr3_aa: CASSVDSTSGNPSSETQYF; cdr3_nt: TGTGCCAGCAGCGTAGATTCGACTAGCGGGAATCCCTCGTCAGAGACCCAGTACTTC
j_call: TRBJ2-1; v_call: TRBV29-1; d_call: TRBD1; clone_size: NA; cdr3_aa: CSVEPTDRGSWNEQFF; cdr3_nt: TGCAGCGTTGAACCCACGGACAGGGGATCTTGGAATGAGCAGTTCTTC
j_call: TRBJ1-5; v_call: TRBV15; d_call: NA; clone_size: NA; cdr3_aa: CATSRERGVYPQHF; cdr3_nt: TGTGCCACCAGCAGAGAGAGGGGGGTATATCCCCAGCATTTT